This TCR beta chain was recorded in a study of shared clonotypes between healthy human individuals. The V end lost 1 base, the J end lost 5 bases, and 11 bases lay between the germline ends. From germline, CDR1 is MNHNS and CDR2 SASEGT. There are 15 residues in the CDR3. This clone was seen a handful of times. Every subset had its genomic DNA shared out evenly among several immunoSEQ plates. In the original workflow: ImmunoSEQ supplied junction-only sequences lacking quality scores, so filtering was different. TCRdb keeps only in-frame clones here, not all; method: immunoSEQ multiplex PCR. V, J and clone size reflect that table, while D and trimming were determined from the DNA. Here the sample spans about half a million clones, about four fifths being singletons. It was tens of millions of PBMCs that unsorted samples used for genomic DNA.

V usage is TRBV6-1 and J usage is TRBJ2-2; D gene unclear. Sequencing was performed on PBMCs. The receptor comes from a woman between 35 and 50 years old in good health. Some clones in this sample may be carry-over from other donors' samples. CDR3 sequence: CASSEGPDGTGELFF. Here the CDR3 DNA reads TGTGCCAGCAGTGAAGGTCCGGACGGGACCGGGGAGCTGTTTTTT.